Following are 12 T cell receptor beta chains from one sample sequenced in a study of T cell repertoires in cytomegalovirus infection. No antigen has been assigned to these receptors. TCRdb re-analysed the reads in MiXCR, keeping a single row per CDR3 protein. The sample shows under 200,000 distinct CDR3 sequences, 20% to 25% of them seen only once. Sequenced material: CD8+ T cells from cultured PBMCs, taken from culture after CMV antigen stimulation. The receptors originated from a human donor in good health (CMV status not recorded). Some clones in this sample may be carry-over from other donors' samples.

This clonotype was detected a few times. CDR3 loop: CASSYGAMNTEAFF. CDR3 nucleotide sequence: TGTGCCAGCAGTTACGGGGCCATGAACACTGAAGCTTTCTTT. The chain carries TRBV6-5 and TRBJ1-1; D is perhaps TRBD1 (5 bases). Per the germline V gene, CDR1 is MNHEY and CDR2 is SVGAGI. This CDR3 spans 14 amino acids. The V gene lost 2 bases and the J gene lost 0 bases, with 7 bases spanning the gap.

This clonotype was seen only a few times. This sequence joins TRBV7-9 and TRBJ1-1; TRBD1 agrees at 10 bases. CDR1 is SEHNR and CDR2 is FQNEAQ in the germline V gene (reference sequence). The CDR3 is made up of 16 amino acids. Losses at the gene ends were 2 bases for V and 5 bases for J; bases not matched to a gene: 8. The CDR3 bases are TGTGCCAGCAGCTTATTCCGGACAGGGGGAAAGACTGAAGCTTTCTTT. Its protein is CASSLFRTGGKTEAFF. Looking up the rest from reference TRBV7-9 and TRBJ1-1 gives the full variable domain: DTGVSQNPRHKITKRGQNVTFRCDPISEHNRLYWYRQTLGQGPEFLTYFQNEAQLEKSRLLSDRFSAERPKGSFSTLEIQRTEQGDSAMYLCASSLFRTGGKTEAFFGQGTRLTVV.

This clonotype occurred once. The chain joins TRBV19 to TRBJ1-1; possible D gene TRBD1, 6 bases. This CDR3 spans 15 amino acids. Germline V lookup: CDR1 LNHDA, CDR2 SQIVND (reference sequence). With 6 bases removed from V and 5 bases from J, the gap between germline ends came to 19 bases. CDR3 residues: CASSPSGALGTEAFF. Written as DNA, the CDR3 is TGTGCCAGTAGCCCTTCGGGGGCGCTGGGGACTGAAGCTTTCTTT.

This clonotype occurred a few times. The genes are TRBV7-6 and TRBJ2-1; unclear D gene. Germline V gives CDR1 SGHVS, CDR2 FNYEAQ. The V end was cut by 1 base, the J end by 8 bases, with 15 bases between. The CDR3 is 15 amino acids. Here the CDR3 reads CASSLVPRPGDEQFF. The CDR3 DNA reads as TGTGCCAGCAGCTTAGTTCCCCGTCCGGGTGATGAGCAGTTCTTC.

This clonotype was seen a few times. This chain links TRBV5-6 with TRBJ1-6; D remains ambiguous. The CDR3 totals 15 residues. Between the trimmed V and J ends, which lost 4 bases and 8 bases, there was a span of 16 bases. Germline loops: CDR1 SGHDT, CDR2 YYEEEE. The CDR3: CASSLYVGEHSPLHF. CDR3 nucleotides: TGTGCCAGCAGCCTTTATGTAGGAGAACATTCACCCCTCCACTTT.

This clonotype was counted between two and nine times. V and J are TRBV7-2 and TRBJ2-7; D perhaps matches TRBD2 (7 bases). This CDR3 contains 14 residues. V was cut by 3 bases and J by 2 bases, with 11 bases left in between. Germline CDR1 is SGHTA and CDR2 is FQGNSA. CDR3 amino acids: CASSFGGAAYEQYF. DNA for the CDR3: TGTGCCAGCAGCTTTGGGGGGGCGGCCTACGAGCAGTACTTC.

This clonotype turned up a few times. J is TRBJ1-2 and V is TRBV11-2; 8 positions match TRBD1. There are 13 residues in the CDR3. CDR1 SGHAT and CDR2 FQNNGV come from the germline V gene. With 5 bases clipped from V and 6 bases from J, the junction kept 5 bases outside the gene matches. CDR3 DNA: TGTGCCAGCAGCGTGGACAGGGCTGATGGCTACACCTTC. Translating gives CASSVDRADGYTF.

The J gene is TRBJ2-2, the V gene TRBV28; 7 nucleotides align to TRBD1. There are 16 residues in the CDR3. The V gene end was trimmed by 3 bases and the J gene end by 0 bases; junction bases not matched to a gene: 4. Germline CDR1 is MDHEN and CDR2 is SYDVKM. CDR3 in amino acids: CASSFGTESNTGELFF. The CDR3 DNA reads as TGTGCCAGCAGTTTTGGGACAGAATCGAACACCGGGGAGCTGTTTTTT.

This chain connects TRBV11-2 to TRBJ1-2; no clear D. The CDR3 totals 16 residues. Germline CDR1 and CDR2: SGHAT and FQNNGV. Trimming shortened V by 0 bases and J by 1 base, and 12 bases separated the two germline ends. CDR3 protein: CASSLEAALFNYGYTF. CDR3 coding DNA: TGTGCCAGCAGCTTAGAGGCGGCCCTTTTTAACTATGGCTACACCTTC.

The DNA of the CDR3 is TGTGCCAGCAGCTTAGTGGAGACTAGCGGGGGCTGGCCCTACAATGAGCAGTTCTTC. This sequence encodes CASSLVETSGGWPYNEQFF. The chain has TRBV7-8 and TRBJ2-1; 12 nucleotides line up with TRBD2. The V and J ends lost 1 base and 2 bases, in that order; junction bases with no gene match: 9. The germline V gene has CDR1 SGHVS and CDR2 FQNEAQ. The CDR3 is 19 residues long.

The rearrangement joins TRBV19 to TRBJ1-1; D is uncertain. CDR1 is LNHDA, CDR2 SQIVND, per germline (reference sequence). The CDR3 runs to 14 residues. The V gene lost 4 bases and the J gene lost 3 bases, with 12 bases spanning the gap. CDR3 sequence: CASSKGLTYTEAFF. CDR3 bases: TGTGCCAGTAGTAAAGGACTTACGTACACTGAAGCTTTCTTT.

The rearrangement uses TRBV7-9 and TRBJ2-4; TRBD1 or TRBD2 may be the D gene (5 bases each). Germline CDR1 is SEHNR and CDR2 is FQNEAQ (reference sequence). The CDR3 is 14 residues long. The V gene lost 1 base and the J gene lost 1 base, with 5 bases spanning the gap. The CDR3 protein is CASSLGGAKNIQYF. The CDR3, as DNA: TGTGCCAGCAGCTTAGGGGGGGCCAAAAACATTCAGTACTTC.